This T cell receptor (beta chain) was sequenced for a study of regulatory T cells in long-lasting Graves disease (dated by TCRdb to the early 2020s). Study-level background: Newly diagnosed Graves' disease patients had taken antithyroid drugs for less than 3 months. Persistent Graves' disease patients were compared with newly diagnosed Graves' disease patients by peripheral blood TCR sequencing and RNA sequencing. A total of around 33 samples underwent TCR sequencing, from some 13 patients with persistent Graves' disease and approximately 20 patients with newly diagnosed Graves' disease. The study was conducted in China and was registered as a clinical trial.

Libraries were constructed by multiplex PCR. The run used an Illumina HiSeq 4000. TCR beta libraries were built with iRepertoire HTBI primers and Arm-PCR amplification of CDR3 regions. Before sequencing, the PCR products went through gel purification. As for how the authors treated the data: Across samples, about 63 TRBV and 13 to 15 TRBJ segments were identified and used for gene usage analysis of CDR3 amino acid clonotypes. COPE and FqMerger were used to merge filtered high-quality paired reads into contigs. BLAST was used to align contigs to IMGT TRBV, TRBD and TRBJ reference genes, and CDR3 was defined according to IMGT. Highly expanded clones were defined as clonotypes with a frequency above 0.1%. Shannon entropy was used to measure repertoire diversity, and the Gini coefficient was used to measure V-J evenness. Clonotypes shared by more than one individual were considered public. TCRdb reworked the public reads: Q25 trimming with fastp, MiXCR clone assembly, productive beta chains retained. Records with the same CDR3 protein are collapsed into one entry carrying the most frequent genes and DNA. The V and J calls shown here were made by TCRdb, not taken from the authors' results. A total of 450,000 to 600,000 distinct CDR3 sequences appear in this sample, around 16% of them only once. The top ten clones comprise 9% to 15% of the sample.

Broad study findings and their caveats: Compared with newly diagnosed patients, persistent Graves' disease patients had lower TCR Shannon entropy and fewer highly expanded clones, which suggests clonal expansion. Preferential use of TRBV28, TRBJ1-2 and TRBJ2-5 was observed in persistent disease, whereas TRBV20-1 and TRBJ2-1 were favored in newly diagnosed disease. Sequencing and analysis were restricted to the TCR beta chain. A larger number of public clonotypes was shared among persistent patients (more than 2,500) than among newly diagnosed patients (roughly 980). Because the primary lesion, thyroid tissue, could not be accessed, the study looked at peripheral blood alone. The authors noted that the small sample size was a limitation that may lower accuracy.

This clonotype has ten or more counts. What this receptor recognizes is not known. A junction end diverges from the germline sequence, so it may reflect a read error. The time point label on this specimen signifies: newly diagnosed GD, antithyroid drugs for less than 3 months. RNA was extracted from PBMCs in TRIzol for both TCR sequencing and RNA sequencing. Graves' disease was diagnosed according to American Thyroid Association guidelines. Recruitment of patients was carried out at an endocrinology department in Xi'an, China. Each patient gave around 9 milliliters of peripheral blood, collected in an EDTA anticoagulant tube. Ficoll Paque Plus density gradient separation was used to isolate PBMCs, and no further T cell sorting was performed. An Agilent 2100 Bioanalyzer and agarose gel were used to check RNA quality, and a NanoDrop 2000 was used to measure RNA concentration. The CDR3, from cysteine to phenylalanine, totals 16 residues. Of the read, only the CDR3 DNA is kept; its 48 bases are in frame from base 1. In the germline V gene, CDR1 corresponds to SGHRS and CDR2 to YFSETQ.

The same specimen was also included in a second study, on T cells in Graves' hyperthyroidism and ophthalmopathy. According to the second study: Graves' hyperthyroidism was defined as stable when no progression to ophthalmopathy occurred over 18 months of follow-up. Hyperthyroidism patients were newly diagnosed, had a disease duration of under 2 months, and were aged 18 to 65 years. Any patient with an uncontrolled infection, another autoimmune disease, pregnancy or lactation was excluded. Diagnoses relied on clinical symptoms, serum thyroxine and TRAb, thyroid ultrasound and orbital computed tomography. For the first round of RT-PCR on the TCR CDR3, the HTBI primer set was used together with the Qiagen OneStep RT-PCR kit. Most expanded thyroid clonotypes (frequency above 0.001) were also detected in blood, suggesting blood repertoires may reflect thyroid immune responses. Ophthalmopathy was separated from stable hyperthyroidism by a 13 V-J signature model, with approximately 86% sensitivity and just over 81% specificity obtained in cross-validation and 80%/75% obtained in testing. In validation, the model predicted progression to ophthalmopathy a median of 6.5 months before onset, with roughly 68% sensitivity and about 72% specificity. TCR V-J signatures able to tell the groups apart were searched for in a discovery cohort of 95 to 100 patients, of whom about 40 had Graves' ophthalmopathy and 57 had stable Graves' hyperthyroidism. An independent validation cohort of some 18 hyperthyroidism patients and 17 patients who later progressed to ophthalmopathy tested prospective prediction of ophthalmopathy. The 85 to 100 discovery patients were randomly split 7:3 into training and test sets. In about 6 Graves' hyperthyroidism patients, the study also compared T-cell repertoires from thyroid tissue with T-cell repertoires from blood. Following sampling, methimazole starting at 30 mg daily was given to hyperthyroidism patients, and high-dose intravenous methylprednisolone was given to ophthalmopathy patients. Libraries were constructed in a second round of multiplex PCR, after which size selection and purification were carried out. The libraries were sequenced on an Illumina HiSeq2000 using paired-end 100 bp reads. SOAPnuke was used to process the raw data, with reads discarded if the reads contained adapters or uncalled bases, had a mean Phred below 15, or lacked an exact constant-primer or identifier match. High-quality paired reads were merged with COPE v1.2.5, and unique nucleotide sequences were defined as clonotypes. MiTCR v1.1 was used to align clonotypes to the IMGT TRBV, TRBD and TRBJ reference segments. The analysis was restricted to V-J combinations with a frequency above 0.0001, which together covered 99.2% of the repertoires. A TCS score was defined as the ratio of F50 (clonal expansion) to E x V (chaos), with BLOSUM62-based TCRdist applied between CDR3 peptides within each V-J. Welch's t-statistics and random forest reduced around 510 V-J features to under 15, which were used in a naive Bayes classifier (R e1071). No statistical method was used to set the sample size in advance, and investigators knew the group allocation. According to the paper, TCR Vbeta CDR3 sequencing was carried out on some 140 peripheral blood samples, which came from 40 to 45 ophthalmopathy, under 80 hyperthyroidism and roughly 17 progressor patients.

This clonotype was sampled from a man aged 35 to 55 with Graves disease. Donor details come from another sample of the same person, matched by shared clones. The chain joins TRBV5-1 to TRBJ2-1; TRBD1 is a possible D gene, resting on 6 matching bases. Source: peripheral blood mononuclear cells (PBMCs), taken at new diagnosis, from a patient treated with antithyroid drugs. The nucleotide sequence is TGTGCCAGCAGCTTAGGGGGTGGAAGCTCCTACAATGAGCAGTTCTTC. Its translation is CASSLGGGSSYNEQFF.